What follows is one T cell receptor (beta chain) and its context. This clonotype was counted a few times. Its antigen is still unknown. No per-base quality is available; no much larger clone lies one base away. Library construction relied on multiplex PCR. The reads were generated on an Illumina HiSeq 4000. TCR beta libraries were built with iRepertoire HTBI primers and Arm-PCR amplification of CDR3 regions. Before sequencing, the PCR products went through gel purification. The authors' analysis ran thus. Gene usage analysis of CDR3 amino acid clonotypes relied on the roughly 67 TRBV and over 13 TRBJ segments identified across samples. COPE and FqMerger were used to merge filtered high-quality paired reads into contigs. BLAST was used to align contigs to the IMGT TRBV, TRBD and TRBJ reference genes, and CDR3 was defined following IMGT. Any clonotype with a frequency above 0.1% was classified as a highly expanded clone. Repertoire diversity was measured by Shannon entropy, and V-J evenness by the Gini coefficient. A clonotype was considered public if more than one individual shared it. TCRdb took the public reads, trimmed them with fastp at Q25, ran MiXCR for clone calling and kept in-frame beta chains. Each CDR3 protein appears once, grouped with its most common genes and DNA. These V and J calls derive from TCRdb rather than the authors' analysis. Present in this sample are about 620,000 distinct CDR3 sequences, around 15% of which were seen just once. The ten largest account for 18% of the sample.

The entry originates in a study of regulatory T cells in long-lasting Graves disease (dated by TCRdb to 2020 to 2022). At the level of the whole study: Antithyroid drugs had been taken for less than 3 months by newly diagnosed Graves' disease patients. TCR sequencing covered about 13 persistent and around 20 newly diagnosed Graves' disease patients, around 35 samples in total. The study was registered as a clinical trial and conducted in China. This study used TCR sequencing and RNA sequencing of peripheral blood to compare persistent Graves' disease patients against newly diagnosed Graves' disease patients.

V is reduced by 0 bases and J by 7 bases, leaving a spacing of 4 bases between them. According to the germline V gene, CDR1 reads SQVTM and CDR2 reads ANQGSEA. From the cysteine through the phenylalanine, the CDR3 covers 11 amino acids. The kept DNA is CDR3 alone, 33 bases in frame from the first base. The time point label here, explained by the study, means: newly diagnosed GD, antithyroid drugs for less than 3 months. RNA was extracted from PBMCs in TRIzol for both TCR sequencing and RNA sequencing. The diagnosis of Graves' disease was made according to American Thyroid Association guidelines. Recruitment of patients was carried out at an endocrinology department in Xi'an, China. Each patient gave around 9.2 milliliters of peripheral blood, collected in an EDTA anticoagulant tube. Ficoll Paque Plus density gradient separation was used to isolate PBMCs, and no further T cell sorting was done. An Agilent 2100 Bioanalyzer and agarose gel were used to check RNA quality, while a NanoDrop 2000 measured RNA concentration.

What the research found in general, with its limitations: The small sample size was acknowledged by the authors as a limitation that may reduce accuracy. Preferential use of TRBV28, TRBJ1-2 and TRBJ2-5 was observed in persistent disease, whereas TRBV20-1 and TRBJ2-1 were favored in newly diagnosed disease. Only the TCR beta chain was sequenced and analyzed. Peripheral blood alone was examined, since thyroid tissue, which constituted the primary lesion, could not be accessed. Persistent Graves' disease patients showed lower TCR Shannon entropy and fewer highly expanded clones than newly diagnosed patients, suggesting clonal expansion. Persistent patients shared more public clonotypes among themselves (under 3,000) than newly diagnosed patients did (about 970).

The data were also submitted as part of a second study, on T cells in Graves' hyperthyroidism and ophthalmopathy. As the second publication notes: Graves' hyperthyroidism was defined as stable when no progression to ophthalmopathy occurred over 18 months of follow-up. Hyperthyroidism patients were aged 18 to 65 years and newly diagnosed, with disease duration of less than 2 months. Patients with uncontrolled infections, other autoimmune diseases, pregnancy or lactation were excluded. Diagnoses were established on the basis of clinical symptoms, serum thyroxine and TRAb, thyroid ultrasound, and orbital computed tomography. A first-round RT-PCR of the TCR CDR3 used the HTBI primer set with the Qiagen OneStep RT-PCR kit. Most expanded thyroid clonotypes (frequency above 0.001) were also detected in blood, a finding suggesting that blood repertoires may reflect thyroid immune responses. A 13 V-J signature model separated ophthalmopathy from stable hyperthyroidism, with about 88% sensitivity and 81.08% specificity in cross-validation and 80%/75% in testing. In validation, the model predicted progression to ophthalmopathy with 55% to 71% sensitivity and about 73% specificity, a median of around six months before onset. TCR V-J signatures able to tell the groups apart were searched for in a discovery cohort of 100 patients, of whom 43 had Graves' ophthalmopathy and around 58 had stable Graves' hyperthyroidism. Prospective prediction of ophthalmopathy was tested in an independent validation cohort of 18 to 20 hyperthyroidism patients and 17 patients who later progressed to ophthalmopathy. For training and testing, the 100 or so patients in the discovery cohort were randomly divided in a 7:3 ratio. The study also compared thyroid tissue and blood T-cell repertoires from about six Graves' hyperthyroidism patients. After blood sampling, hyperthyroidism patients were treated with methimazole at a starting dose of 30 mg daily, and ophthalmopathy patients were treated with high-dose intravenous methylprednisolone. The libraries were constructed in a second round of multiplex PCR and then size-selected and purified. Libraries were sequenced paired-end with 100 bp reads on an Illumina HiSeq2000. SOAPnuke was used to process the raw data, removing reads that contained adapters or uncalled bases, had a mean Phred below 15, or lacked an exact match to the constant primer or identifier. High-quality paired reads were merged using COPE v1.2.5, and each unique nucleotide sequence was defined as a clonotype. Clonotypes were aligned to IMGT TRBV, TRBD and TRBJ reference segments using MiTCR v1.1. The analysis included only V-J combinations with a frequency above 0.0001, which together covered over 98% of the repertoires. A TCS score was defined as the ratio of F50 (clonal expansion) to E x V (chaos), with BLOSUM62-based TCRdist applied between CDR3 peptides within each V-J. Welch's t-statistics and random forest reduced fewer than 550 V-J features to 10 to 15, which were used in a naive Bayes classifier (R e1071). No statistical method was used to set the sample size in advance, and investigators knew the group allocation. The paper describes TCR Vbeta CDR3 sequencing of 140 or so peripheral blood samples, made up of 43 ophthalmopathy patients, around 78 hyperthyroidism patients and approximately 17 progressor patients.

The origin of this receptor is a woman aged 30 to 39 with Graves disease. Donor details come from another sample of the same person, matched by shared clones. The chain is encoded by TRBV29-1 joined to TRBJ2-1, with the D gene uncertain. The source was peripheral blood mononuclear cells (PBMCs), collected at new diagnosis, from a patient treated with antithyroid drugs. The CDR3: CSVEEINEQFF. The nucleotide sequence reads as follows: TGCAGCGTTGAAGAGATTAATGAGCAGTTCTTC.